This T cell receptor beta chain was observed in a study of CD8 T cells in ankylosing spondylitis. Each CDR3 protein gets one entry after TCRdb re-called the 5' RACE reads with MiXCR. The table has about 170,000 distinct CDR3 sequences, 18% seen once. This clonotype has just a few counts. Its antigen is not known. Notes on the study in general: The study looked at matched synovial fluid samples from ankylosing spondylitis patients. Disease-linked clones were reported to be significantly enriched there.

CDR1 and CDR2 (germline): SQVTM, ANQGSEA. This CDR3 spans 12 amino acids. V was pared by 4 bases and J by 4 bases, with 10 bases between. The V gene is TRBV29-1, the J gene TRBJ1-2; D gene uncertain. Material for sequencing was blood, either unsorted or a sorted T cell fraction (not recorded which). The sequence was obtained from a male donor with ankylosing spondylitis or in good health (not recorded which). The CDR3 loop reads CSVVLPLYGYTF. DNA of the CDR3: TGCAGCGTTGTACTCCCCCTCTATGGCTACACCTTC.